This TCR beta chain came from a study of regulatory T cells in long-lasting Graves disease. Study-wide findings and caveats: Persistent disease preferred TRBV28, TRBJ1-2 and TRBJ2-5; new disease, TRBV20-1 and TRBJ2-1.

In its sample, this clonotype was seen many times. The antigen remains unidentified. One end of the junction is discordant with germline, which a read error may explain. The CDR3 spans 15 residues. Germline lookup yields CDR1 MDHEN and CDR2 SYDVKM. Sequencing libraries for TCR beta were prepared with iRepertoire HTBI primers and Arm-PCR of CDR3 regions. MiXCR, applied by TCRdb to the multiplex PCR reads, yields one record per CDR3 protein. The sample shows some 200,000 distinct CDR3 sequences, around 19% of them seen only once. Time point: newly diagnosed GD, antithyroid drugs for less than 3 months. There was RNA extracted from PBMCs, and the TCR library was made from it. This sample was shared with a second study, whose subject was T cells in Graves' hyperthyroidism and ophthalmopathy. Per that paper: The study enrolled patients aged 18 to 65 with newly diagnosed hyperthyroidism of under 2 months' duration. Most clonotypes expanded in the thyroid (above 0.001) were also present in blood.

The sample in question was peripheral blood mononuclear cells (PBMCs), obtained at new diagnosis, from a patient treated with antithyroid drugs. The clonotype was recovered from a woman aged 30 to 39 with Graves disease. The chain joins TRBV28 to TRBJ1-2; a weak D match, TRBD1 (5 bases). This CDR3 reads CAGSFYPGLNYGYTF. CDR3 nucleotide sequence: TGTGCCGGCAGTTTTTACCCAGGGCTAAACTATGGCTACACCTTC.